This T cell receptor beta chain was captured by sequencing in a study of blood T cell repertoires in COVID-19. Looking at the study overall: Donors in the United States, Italy and Spain gave samples during acute or convalescent COVID-19. PBMCs, B-cell-depleted T cells, or T cells were the source of the cDNA or gDNA that made up the material.

Original analysis: Amplification with reference gene primers provided the estimates of nucleated cell counts. Using immunoSEQ multiplex PCR, the repertoire was profiled, and TCRdb retains in-frame clones only, with some absent. V, J and clone size reflect that table, while D and trimming were determined from the DNA. Altogether 55,000 to 75,000 clones are present, approximately 86% being singletons, with the ten largest covering roughly a sixth. V dropped 6 bases and J dropped 7; count of bases not matched to a gene: 13. The CDR3 extends over 15 amino acids. CDR1 is SGHNT, CDR2 YYREEE, per germline (reference sequence).

Sequenced: peripheral blood. This receptor was obtained from a man at least 80 years old with active COVID-19. The chain carries TRBV5-4 and TRBJ2-1, with 7 positions matching TRBD1. The CDR3 coding sequence is TGTGCCAGCACCCCATCGAGGGGGCGAATGAATGAGCAGTTCTTC. Its protein product is CASTPSRGRMNEQFF.